A single T cell receptor beta chain is shown here with its context. The record originates from a study of blood T cell repertoires in COVID-19. Study in general: There were acute and convalescent COVID-19 samples, and they came from the United States, Italy and Spain.

Germline V gene sequence: CDR1 MNHEY, CDR2 SVGAGI. The CDR3 totals 15 residues. V shed 0 bases, J shed 3 bases, and the junction held 3 bases outside the gene matches. Methods used by the authors: The assay estimated nucleated cells by amplifying reference gene primers. Clones were read by immunoSEQ multiplex PCR, and TCRdb kept only the in-frame ones, dropping some. The V and J calls and clone size come from that table; D and trimming were worked out from the DNA. The sample carries 270,000 or so clones, approximately 80% recorded once. The clonotype originates from a human donor in a cohort sampled during active COVID-19. The chain carries TRBV6-5 and TRBJ1-2, with 8 positions matching TRBD1. Source material: peripheral blood. The CDR3 is CASSYSYRGDYGYTF. The CDR3 DNA reads as TGTGCCAGCAGTTACTCGTACAGGGGGGACTATGGCTACACCTTC.